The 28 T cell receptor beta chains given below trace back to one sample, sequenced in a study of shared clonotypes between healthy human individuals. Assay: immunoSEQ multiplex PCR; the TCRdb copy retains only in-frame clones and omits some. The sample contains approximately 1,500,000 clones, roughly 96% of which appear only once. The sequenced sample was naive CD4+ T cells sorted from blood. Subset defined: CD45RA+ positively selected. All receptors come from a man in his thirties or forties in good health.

The CDR3 protein is CASSEKRGGDNEQFF. CDR3 in DNA: TGTGCCAGCAGTGAAAAGCGGGGGGGAGACAATGAGCAGTTCTTC. This chain uses TRBV6-1 with TRBJ2-1, with 10 bases that match TRBD2. The CDR3 runs to 15 residues. Looked up from germline, CDR1 is MNHNS and CDR2 is SASEGT. Trimming took 2 bases from V and 5 from J; bases not matched to a gene: 3.

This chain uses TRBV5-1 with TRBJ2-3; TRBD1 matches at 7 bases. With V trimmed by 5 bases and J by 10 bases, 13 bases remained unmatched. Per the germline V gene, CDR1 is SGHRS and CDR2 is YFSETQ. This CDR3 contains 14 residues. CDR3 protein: CASRVSRQGDPQYF. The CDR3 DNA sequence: TGCGCCAGCAGAGTGTCCCGACAGGGCGATCCGCAGTATTTT.

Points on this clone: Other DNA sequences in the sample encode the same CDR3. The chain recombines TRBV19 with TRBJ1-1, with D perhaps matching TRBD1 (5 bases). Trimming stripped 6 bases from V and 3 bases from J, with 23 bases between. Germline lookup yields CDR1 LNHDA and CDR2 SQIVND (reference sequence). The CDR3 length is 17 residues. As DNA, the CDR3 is TGTGCCAGTAGCTATAGGGGAAGAGCATTAAGGGACACTGAAGCTTTCTTT. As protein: CASSYRGRALRDTEAFF.

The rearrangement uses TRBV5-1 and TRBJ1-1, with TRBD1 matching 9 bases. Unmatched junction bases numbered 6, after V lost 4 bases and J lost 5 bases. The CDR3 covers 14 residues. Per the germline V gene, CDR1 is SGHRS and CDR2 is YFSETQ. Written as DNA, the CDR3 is TGCGCCAGCAGCCCCGGGACAGGGAATACTGAAGCTTTCTTT. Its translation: CASSPGTGNTEAFF. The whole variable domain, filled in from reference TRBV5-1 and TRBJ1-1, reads KAGVTQTPRYLIKTRGQQVTLSCSPISGHRSVSWYQQTPGQGLQFLFEYFSETQRNKGNFPGRFSGRQFSNSRSEMNVSTLELGDSALYLCASSPGTGNTEAFFGQGTRLTVV.

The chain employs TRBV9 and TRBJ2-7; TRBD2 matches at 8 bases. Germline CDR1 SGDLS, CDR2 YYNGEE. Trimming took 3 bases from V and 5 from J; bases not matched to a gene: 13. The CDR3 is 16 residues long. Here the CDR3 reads CASSAPQGAGVNEQYF. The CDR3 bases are TGTGCCAGCAGCGCCCCCCAAGGAGCGGGAGTGAACGAGCAGTACTTC.

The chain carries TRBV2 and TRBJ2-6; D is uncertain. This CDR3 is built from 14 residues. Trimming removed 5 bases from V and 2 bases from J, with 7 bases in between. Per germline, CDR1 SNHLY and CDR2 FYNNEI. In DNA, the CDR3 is TGTGCCAGCAGTTCCCGAACTGGGGCCAACGTCCTGACTTTC. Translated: CASSSRTGANVLTF.

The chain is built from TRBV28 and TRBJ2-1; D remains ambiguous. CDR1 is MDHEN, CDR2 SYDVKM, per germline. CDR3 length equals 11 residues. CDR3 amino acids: CALGPYNEQFF. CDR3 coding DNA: TGTGCGTTGGGTCCCTACAATGAGCAGTTCTTC. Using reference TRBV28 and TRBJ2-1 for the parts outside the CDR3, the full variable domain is DVKVTQSSRYLVKRTGEKVFLECVQDMDHENMFWYRQDPGLGLRLIYFSYDVKMKEKGDIPEGYSVSREKKERFSLILESASTNQTSMYLCALGPYNEQFFGPGTRLTVL.

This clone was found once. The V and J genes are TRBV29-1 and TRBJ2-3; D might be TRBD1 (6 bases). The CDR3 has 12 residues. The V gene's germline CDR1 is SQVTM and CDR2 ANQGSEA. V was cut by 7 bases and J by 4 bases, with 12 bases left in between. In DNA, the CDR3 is TGCAGCGAAAAACAGGGAGCAGATACGCAGTATTTT. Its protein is CSEKQGADTQYF.

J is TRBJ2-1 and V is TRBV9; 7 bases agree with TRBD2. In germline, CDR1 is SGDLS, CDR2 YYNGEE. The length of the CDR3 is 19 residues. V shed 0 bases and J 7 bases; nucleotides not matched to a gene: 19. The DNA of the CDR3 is TGTGCCAGCAGCGTAGCTTCGGGGGGATTCCGAAGTAGACAAAATGAGCAGTTCTTC. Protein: CASSVASGGFRSRQNEQFF.

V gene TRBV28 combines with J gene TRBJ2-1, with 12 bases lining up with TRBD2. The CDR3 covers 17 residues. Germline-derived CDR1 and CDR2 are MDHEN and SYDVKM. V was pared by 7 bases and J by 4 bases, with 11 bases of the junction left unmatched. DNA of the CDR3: TGTGCCAGCACCCCGCTAGCGGGAGGGCCGGGATACAATGAGCAGTTCTTC. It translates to CASTPLAGGPGYNEQFF.

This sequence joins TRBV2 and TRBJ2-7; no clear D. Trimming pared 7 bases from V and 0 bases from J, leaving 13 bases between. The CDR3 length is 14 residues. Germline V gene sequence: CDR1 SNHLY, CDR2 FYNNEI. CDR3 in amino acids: CASIPSGGSYEQYF. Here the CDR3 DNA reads TGTGCCAGCATTCCGTCTGGCGGCTCCTACGAGCAGTACTTC.

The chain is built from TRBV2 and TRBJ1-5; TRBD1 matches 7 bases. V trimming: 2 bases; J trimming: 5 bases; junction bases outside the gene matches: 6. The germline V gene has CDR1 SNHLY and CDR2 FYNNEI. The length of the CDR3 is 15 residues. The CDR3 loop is CASSEITGEYQPQHF. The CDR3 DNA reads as TGTGCCAGCAGTGAAATCACAGGGGAATATCAGCCCCAGCATTTT.

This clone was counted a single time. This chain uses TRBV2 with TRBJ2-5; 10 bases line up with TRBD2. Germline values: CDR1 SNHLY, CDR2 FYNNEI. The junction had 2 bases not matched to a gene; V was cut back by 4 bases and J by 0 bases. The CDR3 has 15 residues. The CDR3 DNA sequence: TGTGCCAGCAGTGCTCTAGCGGGAGACCAAGAGACCCAGTACTTC. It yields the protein CASSALAGDQETQYF.

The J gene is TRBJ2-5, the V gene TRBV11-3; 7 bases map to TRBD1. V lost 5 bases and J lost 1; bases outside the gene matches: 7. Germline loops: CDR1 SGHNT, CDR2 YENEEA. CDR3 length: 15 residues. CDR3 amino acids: CASSPGDSPQETQYF. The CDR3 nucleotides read TGTGCCAGCAGCCCAGGGGACAGCCCCCAAGAGACCCAGTACTTC.

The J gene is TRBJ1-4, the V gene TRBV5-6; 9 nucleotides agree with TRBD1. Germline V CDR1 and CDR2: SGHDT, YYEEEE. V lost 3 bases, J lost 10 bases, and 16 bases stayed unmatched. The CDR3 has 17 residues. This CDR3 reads CASSSPISGQGVRKLFF. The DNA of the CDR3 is TGTGCCAGCAGCTCGCCGATTTCGGGACAGGGAGTAAGAAAACTGTTTTTT. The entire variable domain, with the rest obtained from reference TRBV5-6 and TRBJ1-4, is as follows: DAGVTQSPTHLIKTRGQQVTLRCSPKSGHDTVSWYQQALGQGPQFIFQYYEEEERQRGNFPDRFSGHQFPNYSSELNVNALLLGDSALYLCASSSPISGQGVRKLFFGSGTQLSVL.

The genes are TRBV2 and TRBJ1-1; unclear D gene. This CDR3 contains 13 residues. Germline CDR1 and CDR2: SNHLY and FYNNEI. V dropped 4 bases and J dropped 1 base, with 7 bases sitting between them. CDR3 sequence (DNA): TGTGCCAGCAGTGTGGGGTGGAACACTGAAGCTTTCTTT. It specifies CASSVGWNTEAFF.

The CDR3 bases are TGTGCCAGCAGCGAGACGACAGGGGCAGTGGACGGCTACACCTTC. Amino acid sequence: CASSETTGAVDGYTF. The chain combines TRBV9 with TRBJ1-2; 8 nucleotides match TRBD1. Germline-derived CDR1 and CDR2 are SGDLS and YYNGEE. Trimming removed 3 bases from V and 8 bases from J; junction bases left unmatched: 12. The CDR3 has 15 residues.

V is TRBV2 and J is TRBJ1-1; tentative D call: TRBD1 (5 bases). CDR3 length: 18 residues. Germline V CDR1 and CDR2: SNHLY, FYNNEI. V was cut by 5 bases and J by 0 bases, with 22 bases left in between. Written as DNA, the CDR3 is TGTGCCAGCAGTATACAAAAGGGACGGTTTACCATGAACACTGAAGCTTTCTTT. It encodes CASSIQKGRFTMNTEAFF. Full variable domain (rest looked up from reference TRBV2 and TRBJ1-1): EPEVTQTPSHQVTQMGQEVILRCVPISNHLYFYWYRQILGQKVEFLVSFYNNEISEKSEIFDDQFSVERPDGSNFTLKIRSTKLEDSAMYFCASSIQKGRFTMNTEAFFGQGTRLTVV.

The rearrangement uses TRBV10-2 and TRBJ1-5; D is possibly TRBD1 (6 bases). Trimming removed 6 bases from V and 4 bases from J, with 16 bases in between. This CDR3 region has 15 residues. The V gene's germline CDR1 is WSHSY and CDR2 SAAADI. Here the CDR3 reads CASSPGRGINQPQHF. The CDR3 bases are TGCGCCAGCAGCCCCGGCAGGGGAATAAATCAGCCCCAGCATTTT.

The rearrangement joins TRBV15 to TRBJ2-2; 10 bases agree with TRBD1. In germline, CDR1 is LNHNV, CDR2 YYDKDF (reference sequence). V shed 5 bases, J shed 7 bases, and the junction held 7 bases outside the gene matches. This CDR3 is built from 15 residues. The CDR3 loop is CATSGGTGESGELFF. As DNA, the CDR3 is TGTGCCACCAGCGGAGGGACAGGGGAAAGCGGGGAGCTGTTTTTT. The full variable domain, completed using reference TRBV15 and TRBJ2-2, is DAMVIQNPRYQVTQFGKPVTLSCSQTLNHNVMYWYQQKSSQAPKLLFHYYDKDFNNEADTPDNFQSRRPNTSFCFLDIRSPGLGDTAMYLCATSGGTGESGELFFGEGSRLTVL.

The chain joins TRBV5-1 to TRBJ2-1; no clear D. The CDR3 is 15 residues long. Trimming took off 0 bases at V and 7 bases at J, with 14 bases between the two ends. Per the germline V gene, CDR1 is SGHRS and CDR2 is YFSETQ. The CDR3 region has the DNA TGCGCCAGCAGCTTGGTACGGGCCCGACGGAATGAGCAGTTCTTC. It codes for CASSLVRARRNEQFF.

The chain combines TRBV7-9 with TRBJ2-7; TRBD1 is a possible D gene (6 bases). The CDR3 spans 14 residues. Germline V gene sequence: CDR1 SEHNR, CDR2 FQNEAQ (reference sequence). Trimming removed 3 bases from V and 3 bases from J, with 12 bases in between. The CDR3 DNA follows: TGTGCCAGCAGCTTCACAGGGATAAGCTACGAGCAGTACTTC. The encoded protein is CASSFTGISYEQYF.

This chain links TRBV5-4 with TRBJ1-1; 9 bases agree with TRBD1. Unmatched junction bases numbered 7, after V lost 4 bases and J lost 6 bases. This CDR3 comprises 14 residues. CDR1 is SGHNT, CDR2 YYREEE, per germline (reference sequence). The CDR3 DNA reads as TGTGCCAGCAGCATGGACAGGGGTATCTCTGAAGCTTTCTTT. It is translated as CASSMDRGISEAFF.

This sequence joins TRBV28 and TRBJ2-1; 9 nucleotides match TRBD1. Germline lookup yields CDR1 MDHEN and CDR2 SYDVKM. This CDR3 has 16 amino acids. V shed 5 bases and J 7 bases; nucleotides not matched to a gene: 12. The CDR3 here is CASSPTGGQGLNEQFF. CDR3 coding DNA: TGTGCCAGCAGTCCAACCGGCGGACAGGGGTTGAATGAGCAGTTCTTC.

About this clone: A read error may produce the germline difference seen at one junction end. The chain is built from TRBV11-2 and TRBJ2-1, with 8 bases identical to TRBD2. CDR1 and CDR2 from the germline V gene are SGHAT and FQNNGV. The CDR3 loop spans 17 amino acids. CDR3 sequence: CASSLEPAGGYGNEQFF. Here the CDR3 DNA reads TGTGCCAGCAGCCTAGAGCCTGCGGGAGGTTACGGGAATGAGCAGTTCTTC.

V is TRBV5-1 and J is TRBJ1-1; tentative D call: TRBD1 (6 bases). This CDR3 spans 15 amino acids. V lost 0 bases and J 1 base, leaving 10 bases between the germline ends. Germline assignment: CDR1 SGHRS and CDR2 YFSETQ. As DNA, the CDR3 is TGCGCCAGCAGCTTGGCCTACAGGGAGAACACTGAAGCTTTCTTT. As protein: CASSLAYRENTEAFF. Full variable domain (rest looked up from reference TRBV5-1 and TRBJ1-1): KAGVTQTPRYLIKTRGQQVTLSCSPISGHRSVSWYQQTPGQGLQFLFEYFSETQRNKGNFPGRFSGRQFSNSRSEMNVSTLELGDSALYLCASSLAYRENTEAFFGQGTRLTVV.

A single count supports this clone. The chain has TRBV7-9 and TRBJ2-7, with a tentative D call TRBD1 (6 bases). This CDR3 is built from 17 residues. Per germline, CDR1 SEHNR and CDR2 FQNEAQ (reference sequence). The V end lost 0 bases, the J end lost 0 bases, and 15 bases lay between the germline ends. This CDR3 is CASSLAKGGPSSYEQYF. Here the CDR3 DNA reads TGTGCCAGCAGCTTAGCGAAAGGGGGTCCCAGCTCCTACGAGCAGTACTTC.

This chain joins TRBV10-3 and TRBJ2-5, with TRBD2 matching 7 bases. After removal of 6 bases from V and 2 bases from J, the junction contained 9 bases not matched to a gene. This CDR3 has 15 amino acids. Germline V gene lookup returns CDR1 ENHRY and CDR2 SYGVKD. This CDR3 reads CAIRGGTQGQETQYF. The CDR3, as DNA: TGTGCCATCAGGGGGGGGACCCAAGGGCAAGAGACCCAGTACTTC.